This T cell receptor beta chain was identified in a study of Ad26.COV2.S vaccination and SARS-CoV-2 variants. Clones were read by immunoSEQ multiplex PCR, and TCRdb kept only the in-frame ones, dropping some. Here the sample spans around 370,000 clones, roughly 94% being singletons. The germline CDR1 and CDR2 sequences are LNHDA and SQIVND (reference sequence). The V gene lost 6 bases and the J gene lost 3 bases, with 6 bases spanning the gap. CDR3 length equals 12 residues. The V gene is TRBV19, the J gene TRBJ1-5; D is undetermined. The sequence derives from a human donor who had recovered from COVID-19. This specimen was peripheral blood, taken after recovery from COVID-19. CDR3 region: CASRSYNQPQHF. The CDR3 DNA sequence: TGTGCCAGTAGGAGCTACAATCAGCCCCAGCATTTT.